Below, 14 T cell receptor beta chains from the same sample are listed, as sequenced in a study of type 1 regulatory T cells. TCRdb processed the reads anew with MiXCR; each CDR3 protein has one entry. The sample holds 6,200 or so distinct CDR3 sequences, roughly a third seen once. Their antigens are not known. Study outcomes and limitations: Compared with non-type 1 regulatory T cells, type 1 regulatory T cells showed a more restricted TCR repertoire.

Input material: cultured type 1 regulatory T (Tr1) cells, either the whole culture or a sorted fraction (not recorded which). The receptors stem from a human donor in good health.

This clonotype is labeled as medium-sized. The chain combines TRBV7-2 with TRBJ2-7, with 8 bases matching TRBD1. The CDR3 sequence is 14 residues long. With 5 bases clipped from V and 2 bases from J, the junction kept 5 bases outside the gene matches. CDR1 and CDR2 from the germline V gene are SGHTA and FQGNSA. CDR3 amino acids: CASSVGTGPYEQYF. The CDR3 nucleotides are TGTGCCAGCAGCGTCGGGACAGGACCCTACGAGCAGTACTTC.

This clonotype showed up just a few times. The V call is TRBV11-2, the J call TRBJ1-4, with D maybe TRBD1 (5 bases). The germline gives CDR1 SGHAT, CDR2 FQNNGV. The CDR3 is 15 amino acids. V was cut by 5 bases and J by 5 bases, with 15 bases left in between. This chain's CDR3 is CASSTTGLGNEKLFF. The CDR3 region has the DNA TGTGCCAGCAGCACCACGGGACTGGGGAATGAAAAACTGTTTTTT.

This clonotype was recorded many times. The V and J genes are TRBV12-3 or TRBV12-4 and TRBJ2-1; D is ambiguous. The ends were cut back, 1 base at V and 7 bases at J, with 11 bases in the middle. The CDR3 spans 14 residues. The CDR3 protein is CASSLGALGNEQFF. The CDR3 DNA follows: TGTGCCAGCAGTTTAGGGGCCCTAGGGAATGAGCAGTTCTTC.

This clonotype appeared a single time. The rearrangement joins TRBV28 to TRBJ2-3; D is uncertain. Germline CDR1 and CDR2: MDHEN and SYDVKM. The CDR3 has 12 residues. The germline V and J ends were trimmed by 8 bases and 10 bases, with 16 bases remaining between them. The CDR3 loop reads CASFLPPGPQYF. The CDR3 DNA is TGTGCCAGCTTCCTGCCCCCGGGCCCGCAGTATTTT. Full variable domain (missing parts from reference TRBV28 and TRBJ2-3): DVKVTQSSRYLVKRTGEKVFLECVQDMDHENMFWYRQDPGLGLRLIYFSYDVKMKEKGDIPEGYSVSREKKERFSLILESASTNQTSMYLCASFLPPGPQYFGPGTRLTVL.

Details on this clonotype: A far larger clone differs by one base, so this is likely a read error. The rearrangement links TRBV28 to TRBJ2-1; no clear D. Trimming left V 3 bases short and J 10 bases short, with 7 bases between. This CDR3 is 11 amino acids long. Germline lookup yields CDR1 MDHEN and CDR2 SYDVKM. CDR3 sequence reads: CASSLGFEQFF. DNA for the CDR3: TGTGCCAGCAGTTTGGGGTTCGAGCAGTTCTTC.

This chain's CDR3 is CTSSQPADLVLPLWAPYEQYF. CDR3 coding DNA: TGCACCAGCAGCCAGCCCGCTGATCTAGTCCTGCCTCTGTGGGCCCCCTACGAGCAGTACTTC. The chain carries TRBV1 and TRBJ2-7; TRBD2, as called in the table, went unchecked against the DNA. TRBV1 has pseudogene status. The CDR3 runs to 21 residues.

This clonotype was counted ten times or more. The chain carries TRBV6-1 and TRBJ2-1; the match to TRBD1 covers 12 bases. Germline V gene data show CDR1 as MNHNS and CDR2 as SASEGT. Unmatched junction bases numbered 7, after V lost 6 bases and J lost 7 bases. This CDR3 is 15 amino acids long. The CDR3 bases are TGTGCCAGCAGGTCCGGGACAGGGGGCGTTAATGAGCAGTTCTTC. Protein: CASRSGTGGVNEQFF.

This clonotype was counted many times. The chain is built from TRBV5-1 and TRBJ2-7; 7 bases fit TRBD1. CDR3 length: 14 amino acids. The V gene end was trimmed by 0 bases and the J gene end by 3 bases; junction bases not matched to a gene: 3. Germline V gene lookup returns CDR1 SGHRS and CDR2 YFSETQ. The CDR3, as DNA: TGCGCCAGCAGCTTGGAGGGGGCGGGCTACGAGCAGTACTTC. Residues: CASSLEGAGYEQYF.

CDR3 region: CATTRGLFF. CDR3 nucleotides: TGTGCCACCACCCGGGGACTGTTTTTT. The genes are TRBV9 and TRBJ1-4; no firm D call. The CDR3 contains 9 residues. From germline, CDR1 is SGDLS and CDR2 YYNGEE. Trimming cost V 9 bases and J 13 bases, with 10 bases left between them.

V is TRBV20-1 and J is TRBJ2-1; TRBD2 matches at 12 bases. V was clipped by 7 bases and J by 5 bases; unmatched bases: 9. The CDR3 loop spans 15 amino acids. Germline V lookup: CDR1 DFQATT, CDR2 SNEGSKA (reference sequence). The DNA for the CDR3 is TGCAGTGTCTACTCTCTAGCGGGAGGGGACAATGAGCAGTTCTTC. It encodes CSVYSLAGGDNEQFF.

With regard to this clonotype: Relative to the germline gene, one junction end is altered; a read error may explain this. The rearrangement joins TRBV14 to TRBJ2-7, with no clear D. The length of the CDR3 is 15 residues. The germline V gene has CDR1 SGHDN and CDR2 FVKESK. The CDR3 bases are TGTGTCAGCAGCCAAGAGTTATCTCCTACCTACGAGCAGTACTTC. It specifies CVSSQELSPTYEQYF. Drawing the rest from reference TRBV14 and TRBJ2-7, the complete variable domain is EAGVTQFPSHSVIEKGQTVTLRCDPISGHDNLYWYRRVMGKEIKFLLHFVKESKQDESGMPNNRFLAERTGGTYSTLKVQPAELEDSGVYFCVSSQELSPTYEQYFGPGTRLTVT.

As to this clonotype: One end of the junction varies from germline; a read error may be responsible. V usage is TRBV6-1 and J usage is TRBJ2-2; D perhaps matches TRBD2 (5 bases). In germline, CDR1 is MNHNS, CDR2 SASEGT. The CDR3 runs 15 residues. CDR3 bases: TGTGCCAGCAGTGAAGCCACAGTGAGCACCGGGAAGCTGTTTTTT. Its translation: CASSEATVSTGKLFF.

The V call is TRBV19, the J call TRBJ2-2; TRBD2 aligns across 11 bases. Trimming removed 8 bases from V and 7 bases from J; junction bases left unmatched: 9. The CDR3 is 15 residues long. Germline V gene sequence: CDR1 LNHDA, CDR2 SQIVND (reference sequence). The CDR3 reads CASGPGLAVNGELFF. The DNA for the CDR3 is TGTGCCAGTGGACCGGGACTAGCGGTTAACGGGGAGCTGTTTTTT.

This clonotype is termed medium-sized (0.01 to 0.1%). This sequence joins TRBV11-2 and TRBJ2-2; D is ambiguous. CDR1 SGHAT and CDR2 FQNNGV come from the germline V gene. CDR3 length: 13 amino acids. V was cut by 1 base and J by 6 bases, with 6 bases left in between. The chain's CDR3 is CASSLVLSGELFF. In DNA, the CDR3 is TGTGCCAGCAGCTTAGTCCTCTCCGGGGAGCTGTTTTTT.